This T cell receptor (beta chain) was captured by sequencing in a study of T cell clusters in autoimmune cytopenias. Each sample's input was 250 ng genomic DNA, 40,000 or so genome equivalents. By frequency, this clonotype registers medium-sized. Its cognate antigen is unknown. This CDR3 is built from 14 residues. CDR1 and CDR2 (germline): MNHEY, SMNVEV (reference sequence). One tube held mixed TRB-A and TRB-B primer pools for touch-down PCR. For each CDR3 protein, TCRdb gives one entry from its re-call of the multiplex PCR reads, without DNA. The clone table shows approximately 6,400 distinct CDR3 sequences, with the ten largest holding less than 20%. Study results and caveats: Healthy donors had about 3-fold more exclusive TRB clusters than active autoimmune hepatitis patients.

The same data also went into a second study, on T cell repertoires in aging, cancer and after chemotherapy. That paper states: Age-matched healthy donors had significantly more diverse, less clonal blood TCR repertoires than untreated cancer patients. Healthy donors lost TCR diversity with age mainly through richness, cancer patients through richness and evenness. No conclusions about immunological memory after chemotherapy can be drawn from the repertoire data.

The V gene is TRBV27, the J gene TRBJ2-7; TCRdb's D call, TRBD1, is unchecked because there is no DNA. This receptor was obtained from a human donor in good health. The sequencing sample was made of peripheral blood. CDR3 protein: CASSLRQGGVEQYF.